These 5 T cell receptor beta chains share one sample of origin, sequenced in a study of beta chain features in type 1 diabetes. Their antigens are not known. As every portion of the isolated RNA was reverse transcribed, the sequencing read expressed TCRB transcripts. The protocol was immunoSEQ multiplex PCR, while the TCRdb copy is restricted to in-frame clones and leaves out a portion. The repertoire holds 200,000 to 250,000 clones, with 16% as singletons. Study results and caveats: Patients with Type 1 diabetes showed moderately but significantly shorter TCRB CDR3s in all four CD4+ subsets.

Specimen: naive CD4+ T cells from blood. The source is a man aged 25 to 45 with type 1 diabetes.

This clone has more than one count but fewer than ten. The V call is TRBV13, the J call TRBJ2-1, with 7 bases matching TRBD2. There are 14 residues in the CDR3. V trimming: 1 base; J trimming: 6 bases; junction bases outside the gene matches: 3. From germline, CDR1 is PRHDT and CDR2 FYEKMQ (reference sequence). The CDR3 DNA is TGTGCCAGCAGCTTAGCGGCTAGCGGCAATGAGCAGTTCTTC. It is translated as CASSLAASGNEQFF. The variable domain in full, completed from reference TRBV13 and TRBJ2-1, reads AAGVIQSPRHLIKEKRETATLKCYPIPRHDTVYWYQQGPGQDPQFLISFYEKMQSDKGSIPDRFSAQQFSDYHSELNMSSLELGDSALYFCASSLAASGNEQFFGPGTRLTVL.

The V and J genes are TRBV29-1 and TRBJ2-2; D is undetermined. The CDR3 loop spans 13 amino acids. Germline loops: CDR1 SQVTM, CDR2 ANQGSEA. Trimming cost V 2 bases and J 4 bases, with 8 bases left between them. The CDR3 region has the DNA TGCAGCGTTGAAAGGACCAGCACCGGGGAGCTGTTTTTT. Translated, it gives CSVERTSTGELFF.

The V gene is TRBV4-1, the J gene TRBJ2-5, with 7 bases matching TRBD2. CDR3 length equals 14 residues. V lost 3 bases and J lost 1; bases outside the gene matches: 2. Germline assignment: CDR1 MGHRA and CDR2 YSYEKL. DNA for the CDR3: TGCGCCAGCAGCCAGGCTAGCGGCCAAGAGACCCAGTACTTC. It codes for CASSQASGQETQYF.

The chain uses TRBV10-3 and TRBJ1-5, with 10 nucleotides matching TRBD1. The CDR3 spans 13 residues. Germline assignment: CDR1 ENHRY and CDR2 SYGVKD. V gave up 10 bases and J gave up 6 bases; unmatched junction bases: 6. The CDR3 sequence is CATGTGDSQPQHF. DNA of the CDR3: TGTGCCACCGGGACAGGGGATAGTCAGCCCCAGCATTTT.

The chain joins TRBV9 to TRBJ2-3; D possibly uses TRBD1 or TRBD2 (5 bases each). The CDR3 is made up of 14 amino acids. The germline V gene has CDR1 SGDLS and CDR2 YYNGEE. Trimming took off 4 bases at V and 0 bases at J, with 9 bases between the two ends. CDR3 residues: CASSMGVSTDTQYF. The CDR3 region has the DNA TGTGCCAGCAGCATGGGGGTTAGCACAGATACGCAGTATTTT.